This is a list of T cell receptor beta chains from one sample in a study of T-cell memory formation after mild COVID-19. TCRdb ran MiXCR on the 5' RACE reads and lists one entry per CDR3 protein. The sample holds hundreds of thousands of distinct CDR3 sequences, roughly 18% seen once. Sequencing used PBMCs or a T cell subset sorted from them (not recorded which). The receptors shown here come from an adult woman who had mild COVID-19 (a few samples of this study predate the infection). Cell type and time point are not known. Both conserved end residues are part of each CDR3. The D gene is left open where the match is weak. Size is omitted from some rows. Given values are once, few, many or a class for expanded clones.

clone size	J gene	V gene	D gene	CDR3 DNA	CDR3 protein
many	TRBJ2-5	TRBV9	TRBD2	TGTGCCAGCAGCGTAGAAGCCTCGGGGGGGGAGACCCAGTACTTC	CASSVEASGGETQYF
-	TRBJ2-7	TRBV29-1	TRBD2	TGCAGCGTTACTAGCGGTAGCTCCTACGAGCAGTACTTC	CSVTSGSSYEQYF
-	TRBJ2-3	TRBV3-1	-	TGTGCCAGCAGCCAAGATAACGCGGGAATTTTAACAGATACGCAGTATTTT	CASSQDNAGILTDTQYF
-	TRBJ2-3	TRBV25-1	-	TGTGCCAGCAGGGAAACCCTCCCAGCGGACCGCACAGATACGCAGTATTTT	CASRETLPADRTDTQYF
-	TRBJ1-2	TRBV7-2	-	TGTGCCAGCAGCTTTGGGCAGGGAGACGGCTACACCTTC	CASSFGQGDGYTF
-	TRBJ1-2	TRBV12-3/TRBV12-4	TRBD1	TGTGCCAGCAGCCTAGACAGGGGGCGTAGGGGAGATGGCTACACCTTC	CASSLDRGRRGDGYTF
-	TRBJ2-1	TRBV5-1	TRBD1	TGCGCCAGCACCTCCGGTGGGACAGTATACAATGAGCAGTTCTTC	CASTSGGTVYNEQFF
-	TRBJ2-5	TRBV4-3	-	TGCGCCAGCAGCCAAGATCGGTGGGAAGACCAGTACTTC	CASSQDRWEDQYF
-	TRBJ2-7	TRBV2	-	TGTGCCAGCAGCAACGTCAACAGCGCCGCGAGGGGCGAGCAGTACTTC	CASSNVNSAARGEQYF
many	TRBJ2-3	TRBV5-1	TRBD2	TGCGCCAGCAGCTTGACTAGCGGGGGTATAAATACGCAGTATTTT	CASSLTSGGINTQYF
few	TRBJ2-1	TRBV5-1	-	TGCGCCAGCAGCTGGGGGAATACCAATGAGCAGTTCTTC	CASSWGNTNEQFF
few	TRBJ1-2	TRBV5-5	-	TGTGCCAGCAGCTTGGGTTACGGGACCCACGGGAGATATGGCTACACCTTC	CASSLGYGTHGRYGYTF
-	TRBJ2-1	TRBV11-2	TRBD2	TGTGCCAGCAGCTTAACCGGGAGGTGGTATGAGCAGTTCTTC	CASSLTGRWYEQFF
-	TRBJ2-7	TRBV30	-	TGTGCCTGGAGTAAGGGTAAGGTCTACGAGCAGTACTTC	CAWSKGKVYEQYF
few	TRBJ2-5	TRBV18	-	TGTGCCAGCTCACCACTATTTCCTCGGCGGGAAGAGACCCAGTACTTC	CASSPLFPRREETQYF
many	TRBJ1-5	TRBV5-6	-	TGTGCCAGCAGCTTACGCCCAGAGTACGGCAATCAGCCCCAGCATTTT	CASSLRPEYGNQPQHF
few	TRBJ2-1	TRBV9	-	TGTGCCAGCAGCTCGAGGCATGAGCAGTTCTTC	CASSSRHEQFF
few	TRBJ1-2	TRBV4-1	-	TGCGCCAGCAGCCAAGATTGGCAGGGGAGCTATGGCTACACCTTC	CASSQDWQGSYGYTF
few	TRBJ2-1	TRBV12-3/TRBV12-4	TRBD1	TGTGCCAGCAGTCCGGGACAGAGGCCCTACAATGAGCAGTTCTTC	CASSPGQRPYNEQFF
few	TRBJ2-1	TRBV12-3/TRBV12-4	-	TGTGCCAGCAGTTTTAACGACAATGAGCAGTTCTTC	CASSFNDNEQFF
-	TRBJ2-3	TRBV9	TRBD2	TGTGCCAGCAGCGATACTAGCGGGGGAAATACGCAGTATTTT	CASSDTSGGNTQYF
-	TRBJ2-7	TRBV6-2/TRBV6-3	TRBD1	TGTGCCAGCAGCCGATCTGGGACAGGAGGGGAGCAGTACTTC	CASSRSGTGGEQYF
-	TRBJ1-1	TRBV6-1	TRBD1	TGTGCCACCTCGACAGGGGGGACTGAAGCTTTCTTT	CATSTGGTEAFF
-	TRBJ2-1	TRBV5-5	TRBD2	TGTGCCAGCAGCTTGGCCGGGGGGGTAAGCTCCTACAATGAGCAGTTCTTC	CASSLAGGVSSYNEQFF
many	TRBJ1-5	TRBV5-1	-	TGCGCCAGCAGAATGGGGGCCAATCAGCCCCAGCATTTT	CASRMGANQPQHF
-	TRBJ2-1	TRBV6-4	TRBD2	TGTGCCAGCAGTGACTCGACCCTCAGCGGGGGGAGGAATGAGCAGTTCTTC	CASSDSTLSGGRNEQFF
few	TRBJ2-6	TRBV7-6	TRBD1	TGTGCCAGCACGGGGACAGGGGACTCTGGGGCCAACGTCCTGACTTTC	CASTGTGDSGANVLTF